This T cell receptor (beta chain) was sequenced during a study of CD8+CD57+ T cells in acquired aplastic anemia. About the research overall: Sorted CD4+ and CD8+ cell DNA averaged around 3.3 ug.

Individuals selected for sequencing had exhibited CD8+CD57+ cell expansion on flow cytometry. Every patient presented with severe acquired aplastic anemia. Germline CDR1 and CDR2: SGDLS and YYNGEE. The CDR3 length is 14 residues. Losses at the gene ends were 1 base for V and 6 bases for J; bases not matched to a gene: 5. For CDR3 and TCR beta VDJ profiling, genomic DNA was the template used. A single record per CDR3 protein comes from TCRdb applying MiXCR to the reads. The repertoire holds about 200,000 distinct CDR3 sequences, with 60% to 80% as singletons. The clonotype comes from a human donor with aplastic anemia. The V call is TRBV9, the J call TRBJ2-3; 7 nucleotides agree with TRBD2. Sequenced: sorted CD4+, CD8+, or CD8+CD57+ T cells (not recorded which) from PBMCs. CDR3 loop: CASSVTAGDDTQYF. The CDR3, as DNA: TGTGCCAGCAGCGTAACGGCGGGAGATGATACGCAGTATTTT.